This T cell receptor beta chain came from a study of beta chain features in type 1 diabetes. General study results and limits: VDJ junctions in type 1 diabetes patients carried more deletions and fewer insertions. Patients' naive, central memory and regulatory TCRB repertoires appeared more alike than those of healthy donors. In all four CD4+ subsets, TCRB CDR3 length was significantly, moderately reduced in type 1 diabetes. Possible PCR preference for shorter templates applied equally to patients and controls.

V shed 3 bases, J shed 7 bases, and the junction held 10 bases outside the gene matches. The CDR3 loop spans 15 amino acids. Germline CDR1 SGDLS, CDR2 YYNGEE. This clone was detected a few times. Antigen unknown. Isolated RNA was reverse transcribed in full, so expressed TCRB transcripts were sequenced. The method was immunoSEQ multiplex PCR; TCRdb's version includes in-frame clones alone and lacks a portion of them. Here the sample spans 500,000 to 650,000 clones, 9.5% to 15% being singletons. Sorting based on CD45RO/CCR7/CD25/CD127/CD95/CD27 separated CD4+ naive, central memory, regulatory and stem cell-like memory cells.

The chain carries TRBV9 and TRBJ1-2, with TRBD1 matching 9 bases. This TCR was sampled from a young man with type 1 diabetes. The sample consisted of naive CD4+ T cells from blood. CDR3 DNA: TGTGCCAGCAGCGAGGGACAGGGTACGGTCTTTGGCTACACCTTC. It translates to CASSEGQGTVFGYTF.